This T cell receptor beta chain appears in the sequencing data of a study of CD8 T cells in Susac syndrome. On this clonotype: Sequence at one end of the junction differs from germline and may be a read error.

It was with random hexamers that roughly 0.5 to 1 ug RNA was reverse transcribed. The immunoSEQ assay covered 54 Vbeta and 13 Jbeta segments for CDR3. TCRdb re-called the immunoSEQ multiplex PCR reads through MiXCR, storing one row per CDR3 protein. The sample includes approximately 150,000 distinct CDR3 sequences, approximately 96% seen only once; the top ten take around 0.12%. Sequenced: CD4+ T cells from PBMCs. The clonotype originates from a human donor with multiple sclerosis.

The CDR3 sequence is CASNLEGGTEAFF. The CDR3 DNA is TGCGCCAGCAACTTGGAGGGGGGAACTGAAGCTTTCTTT. J is TRBJ1-1 and V is TRBV5-1; D might be TRBD1 (6 bases). This CDR3 has 13 residues. Germline values: CDR1 SGHRS, CDR2 YFSETQ.